Listed below are T cell receptor beta chains from one sample, sequenced in a study of beta chain features in type 1 diabetes. Repertoires were generated with immunoSEQ multiplex PCR, while TCRdb's copy carries only in-frame clones and drops some. The profile covers roughly 180,000 clones, with approximately 8% appearing a single time and roughly 0.5% taken by the ten largest. Material for sequencing was central memory CD4+ T cells from blood. The receptors were gathered from a man aged 18 to 29 with type 1 diabetes. Both conserved end residues are part of each CDR3. Each record gives: V gene, J gene, clone size, D gene, CDR3 DNA, CDR3 protein. A D gene is named only where the DNA matches it firmly. For some rows the clone size is stated as once, few or many, or as a class when expanded; others skip it.

>TRBV9|TRBJ2-6|-|TRBD2
TGTGCCAGCAGCGTAGCTTTAATGGGAGGGAGTCTTCCCTCTGGGGCCAACGTCCTGACTTTC
CASSVALMGGSLPSGANVLTF
>TRBV7-2|TRBJ1-1|-|-
TGTGCCAGCAGCAGCACAGGGTATGGTGAAGCTTTCTTT
CASSSTGYGEAFF
>TRBV2|TRBJ1-5|few|TRBD1
TGTGCCAGCAGCCTCAGACCTTCCGGGACAGGGCATCAGCCCCAGCATTTT
CASSLRPSGTGHQPQHF
>TRBV29-1|TRBJ2-3|-|TRBD2
TGCAGCGCCTCGGGGAGCGGGGGGGGAGATACGCAGTATTTT
CSASGSGGGDTQYF
>TRBV29-1|TRBJ2-5|few|-
TGCAGCGTTGGAGACGCCGGGGAGACCCAGTACTTC
CSVGDAGETQYF
>TRBV28|TRBJ2-7|few|TRBD2
TGTGCCAGCAGTTCCCGGACTAGCGGTTACCTCTACGAGCAGTACTTC
CASSSRTSGYLYEQYF
>TRBV9|TRBJ2-5|-|TRBD2
TGTGCCAGCAGCCCTGGTGGCGGGAGCTTCGTAGAGACCCAGTACTTC
CASSPGGGSFVETQYF
>TRBV5-1|TRBJ2-5|-|-
TGCGCCAGCAGCCCAAGCTCGGGTGGGAGGGAGACCCAGTACTTC
CASSPSSGGRETQYF
>TRBV29-1|TRBJ1-3|few|-
TGCAGCGTTGACCCGATCAGCTCTGGAAACACCATATATTTT
CSVDPISSGNTIYF
>TRBV6-5|TRBJ2-2|-|-
TGTGCCAGCAGCGCGGACAGTCCAAGAACCGGGGAGCTGTTTTTT
CASSADSPRTGELFF
>TRBV10-3|TRBJ2-7|few|-
TGTGCCATCCGAGCTGGGCAGCCCTACGAGCAGTACTTC
CAIRAGQPYEQYF
>TRBV7-9|TRBJ2-2|few|TRBD2
TGTGCCAGCAGCCCCACACCGGGACTATATCCCGGGGAGCTGTTTTTT
CASSPTPGLYPGELFF
>TRBV7-2|TRBJ1-1|-|-
TGTGCCAGCAGCTTAGAATGGCGGGTAGGGAACACTGAAGCTTTCTTT
CASSLEWRVGNTEAFF
>TRBV5-1|TRBJ2-3|-|TRBD1
TGCGCCAGCAGGCAGGGGGCAGACACAGATACGCAGTATTTT
CASRQGADTDTQYF
>TRBV21-1|TRBJ2-2|-|-
TGTGCCAGCAGCACCCGACTAGCGGGTGCGAACACCGGGGAGCTGTTTTTT
CASSTRLAGANTGELFF
>TRBV7-2|TRBJ2-5|-|TRBD2
TGTGCCAGCAGCAGACTAGCGCTACAAGAGACCCAGTACTTC
CASSRLALQETQYF
>TRBV18|TRBJ2-4|-|TRBD2
TGTGCCAGCTCACCGGGACTAGCGGGGGGGTCGTTGACCAAAAACATTCAGTACTTC
CASSPGLAGGSLTKNIQYF
>TRBV5-1|TRBJ2-5|few|-
TGCGCCAGCAGCTCGGTCGGGGACTTCCCAAGGGAGACCCAGTACTTC
CASSSVGDFPRETQYF
>TRBV7-8|TRBJ2-5|few|-
TGTGCCAGCAGCTCGTCGACGATAGCCCAAGAGACCCAGTACTTC
CASSSSTIAQETQYF
>TRBV5-6|TRBJ2-7|-|-
TGTGCCAGCAGTGGAGCCCACGAGCAGTACTTC
CASSGAHEQYF
>TRBV29-1|TRBJ1-2|few|-
TGCAGCGTCGACTTTCCCGCAGATGGCTACACCTTC
CSVDFPADGYTF
>TRBV27|TRBJ2-5|-|TRBD2
TGTGCCAGCAGTTTCCGGGGGGGCCGGGAGACCCAGTACTTC
CASSFRGGRETQYF